This is a list of T cell receptor beta chains from one sample in a study of cytomegalovirus exposure and HLA in healthy donors. Using immunoSEQ multiplex PCR, the repertoire was profiled, and TCRdb retains in-frame clones only, with some absent. The data show 100,000 to 150,000 clones, roughly 83% seen once. Sequences were obtained from PBMCs. These TCRs come from a man younger than 35 in good health and CMV-seropositive. The CDR3 runs from the conserved cysteine through the conserved F or W. The order of the fields is D gene, J gene, V gene, clone size, CDR3 protein, CDR3 DNA. D genes are given only for firm matches. Clone size is stated in some rows and not others, as once, few, many or a class when expanded.

d_gene: TRBD1; j_gene: TRBJ2-7; v_gene: TRBV2; abundance: -; CDR3aa: CASSGQGNFEQYF; CDR3nt: TGTGCCAGCAGTGGACAGGGAAATTTCGAGCAGTACTTC
d_gene: TRBD1; j_gene: TRBJ1-5; v_gene: TRBV11-2; abundance: -; CDR3aa: CASSLDGTALQPQHF; CDR3nt: TGTGCCAGCAGCTTAGATGGGACAGCCCTTCAGCCCCAGCATTTT
d_gene: -; j_gene: TRBJ2-3; v_gene: TRBV27; abundance: few; CDR3aa: CASSPADRLLTDTQYF; CDR3nt: TGTGCCAGCAGTCCCGCCGACAGGCTACTCACAGATACGCAGTATTTT
d_gene: TRBD1; j_gene: TRBJ1-1; v_gene: TRBV23-1; abundance: -; CDR3aa: CASSRDRDTEAFF; CDR3nt: TGCGCCAGCAGTCGGGACAGGGACACTGAAGCTTTCTTT
d_gene: TRBD1; j_gene: TRBJ1-4; v_gene: TRBV5-1; abundance: -; CDR3aa: CASSLGPGTGDNEKLFF; CDR3nt: TGCGCCAGCAGCTTGGGTCCCGGGACAGGGGATAATGAAAAACTGTTTTTT
d_gene: TRBD1; j_gene: TRBJ2-7; v_gene: TRBV6-1; abundance: -; CDR3aa: CAIRTGAYEQYF; CDR3nt: TGTGCCATCAGGACAGGGGCCTACGAGCAGTACTTC
d_gene: TRBD1; j_gene: TRBJ1-2; v_gene: TRBV9; abundance: -; CDR3aa: CASSVGTGGNYGYTF; CDR3nt: TGTGCCAGCAGCGTCGGGACAGGGGGGAACTATGGCTACACCTTC
d_gene: -; j_gene: TRBJ1-5; v_gene: TRBV9; abundance: -; CDR3aa: CASNRWGGSDQPQHF; CDR3nt: TGTGCCAGCAATCGCTGGGGAGGGTCAGACCAGCCCCAGCATTTT
d_gene: -; j_gene: TRBJ2-7; v_gene: TRBV28; abundance: -; CDR3aa: CASSWGQNPRQYF; CDR3nt: TGTGCCAGCAGCTGGGGCCAAAACCCCAGGCAGTACTTC
d_gene: -; j_gene: TRBJ2-1; v_gene: TRBV7-9; abundance: few; CDR3aa: CASSPFNEQFF; CDR3nt: TGTGCCAGCAGCCCCTTCAATGAGCAGTTCTTC
d_gene: -; j_gene: TRBJ1-2; v_gene: TRBV5-6; abundance: -; CDR3aa: CASSLGGDYGYTF; CDR3nt: TGTGCCAGCAGCTTGGGGGGGGACTATGGCTACACCTTC
d_gene: -; j_gene: TRBJ2-7; v_gene: TRBV11-2; abundance: -; CDR3aa: CASSLLPGDLYEQYF; CDR3nt: TGTGCCAGCAGCTTACTCCCGGGGGATCTCTACGAGCAGTACTTC
d_gene: -; j_gene: TRBJ2-1; v_gene: TRBV7-3; abundance: -; CDR3aa: CASSNRRDEQFF; CDR3nt: TGTGCCAGCAGCAACCGGCGGGATGAGCAGTTCTTC
d_gene: -; j_gene: TRBJ2-2; v_gene: TRBV11-2; abundance: -; CDR3aa: CASSLTLATGELFF; CDR3nt: TGTGCCAGCAGCTTAACCCTAGCCACCGGGGAGCTGTTTTTT
d_gene: TRBD1; j_gene: TRBJ2-2; v_gene: TRBV7-7; abundance: -; CDR3aa: CASSRTGVGGELFF; CDR3nt: TGTGCCAGCAGCCGGACAGGGGTGGGCGGGGAGCTGTTTTTT
d_gene: TRBD1; j_gene: TRBJ1-2; v_gene: TRBV25-1; abundance: -; CDR3aa: CASSDTGTGVYGYTF; CDR3nt: TGTGCCAGCAGTGATACCGGGACAGGGGTCTATGGCTACACCTTC
d_gene: -; j_gene: TRBJ2-1; v_gene: TRBV5-6; abundance: -; CDR3aa: CASSPQGPNEQFF; CDR3nt: TGTGCCAGCAGCCCGCAGGGCCCTAATGAGCAGTTCTTC
d_gene: TRBD1; j_gene: TRBJ2-7; v_gene: TRBV5-6; abundance: -; CDR3aa: CASSLGPTGGYEQYF; CDR3nt: TGTGCCAGCAGCTTGGGTCCGACAGGGGGATACGAGCAGTACTTC
d_gene: -; j_gene: TRBJ1-1; v_gene: TRBV5-1; abundance: many; CDR3aa: CASSLGNRRTEAFF; CDR3nt: TGCGCCAGCAGCTTGGGGAATAGGCGGACTGAAGCTTTCTTT
d_gene: -; j_gene: TRBJ2-6; v_gene: TRBV18; abundance: -; CDR3aa: CASSPEVGNSGANVLTF; CDR3nt: TGTGCCAGCTCACCAGAGGTCGGGAACTCTGGGGCCAACGTCCTGACTTTC
d_gene: -; j_gene: TRBJ2-5; v_gene: TRBV18; abundance: -; CDR3aa: CASSPKQDQETQYF; CDR3nt: TGTGCCAGCTCACCAAAGCAGGACCAAGAGACCCAGTACTTC
d_gene: TRBD1; j_gene: TRBJ1-4; v_gene: TRBV13; abundance: -; CDR3aa: CASRGTVTNEKLFF; CDR3nt: TGTGCCAGCAGAGGGACAGTAACTAATGAAAAACTGTTTTTT
d_gene: -; j_gene: TRBJ1-5; v_gene: TRBV7-6; abundance: -; CDR3aa: CASSFPGFEQPQHF; CDR3nt: TGTGCCAGCAGCTTCCCAGGGTTTGAGCAGCCCCAGCATTTT
d_gene: -; j_gene: TRBJ1-6; v_gene: TRBV28; abundance: -; CDR3aa: CASRRGRDSPLHF; CDR3nt: TGTGCCAGCAGGAGGGGGAGGGATTCACCCCTCCACTTT
d_gene: -; j_gene: TRBJ2-3; v_gene: TRBV5-1; abundance: -; CDR3aa: CASSLAGIRSTDTQYF; CDR3nt: TGCGCCAGCAGCTTGGCGGGGATTCGATCCACAGATACGCAGTATTTT
d_gene: -; j_gene: TRBJ2-5; v_gene: TRBV7-3; abundance: -; CDR3aa: CASSPRWDNQETQYF; CDR3nt: TGTGCCAGCAGCCCCCGTTGGGACAATCAAGAGACCCAGTACTTC
d_gene: TRBD1; j_gene: TRBJ2-1; v_gene: TRBV27; abundance: -; CDR3aa: CASSLLTGQQFF; CDR3nt: TGTGCCAGCAGTTTATTGACAGGGCAGCAGTTCTTC
d_gene: -; j_gene: TRBJ1-1; v_gene: TRBV6-5; abundance: -; CDR3aa: CASSRGSTEAFF; CDR3nt: TGTGCCAGCAGTAGGGGGTCGACTGAAGCTTTCTTT
d_gene: TRBD1; j_gene: TRBJ1-6; v_gene: TRBV7-8; abundance: -; CDR3aa: CASSQGTGYTLHF; CDR3nt: TGTGCCAGCAGCCAGGGGACAGGGTACACCCTCCACTTT
d_gene: -; j_gene: TRBJ1-2; v_gene: TRBV7-9; abundance: -; CDR3aa: CASSIEGGTEYGYTF; CDR3nt: TGTGCCAGCAGCATAGAAGGCGGGACCGAGTATGGCTACACCTTC
d_gene: -; j_gene: TRBJ2-7; v_gene: TRBV9; abundance: -; CDR3aa: CASSVYGHPSEQYF; CDR3nt: TGTGCCAGCAGCGTATATGGACACCCTTCGGAGCAGTACTTC
d_gene: -; j_gene: TRBJ2-7; v_gene: TRBV6-1; abundance: -; CDR3aa: CASSGQVNGYEQYF; CDR3nt: TGTGCCAGCAGTGGACAGGTAAATGGGTACGAGCAATACTTC
d_gene: -; j_gene: TRBJ2-5; v_gene: TRBV5-4; abundance: -; CDR3aa: CASSPTRSQETQYF; CDR3nt: TGTGCCAGCAGCCCAACGAGAAGCCAAGAGACCCAGTACTTC
d_gene: TRBD2; j_gene: TRBJ2-3; v_gene: TRBV6-1; abundance: few; CDR3aa: CASSGGLAGRREGTDTQYF; CDR3nt: TGTGCCAGCAGTGGGGGACTAGCGGGTAGACGGGAAGGCACAGATACGCAGTATTTT
d_gene: -; j_gene: TRBJ1-2; v_gene: TRBV28; abundance: -; CDR3aa: CASSKPGRELNYGYTF; CDR3nt: TGTGCCAGCAGCAAGCCCGGCAGGGAACTAAACTATGGCTACACCTTC
d_gene: TRBD1; j_gene: TRBJ2-7; v_gene: TRBV5-4; abundance: -; CDR3aa: CASSLSYRQGLYEQYF; CDR3nt: TGTGCCAGCAGCCTTAGCTACCGACAGGGCCTCTACGAGCAGTACTTC
d_gene: -; j_gene: TRBJ2-1; v_gene: TRBV6-1; abundance: -; CDR3aa: CASSARNEQFF; CDR3nt: TGTGCCAGCAGTGCGAGGAATGAGCAGTTCTTC
d_gene: TRBD1; j_gene: TRBJ1-3; v_gene: TRBV5-1; abundance: -; CDR3aa: CASSFTGTDSGNTIYF; CDR3nt: TGCGCCAGCAGCTTCACCGGGACAGACTCTGGAAACACCATATATTTT
d_gene: -; j_gene: TRBJ1-2; v_gene: TRBV7-8; abundance: -; CDR3aa: CASSLYGRGIYGYTF; CDR3nt: TGTGCCAGCAGCTTATATGGCAGGGGAATCTATGGCTACACCTTC
d_gene: TRBD1; j_gene: TRBJ2-4; v_gene: TRBV18; abundance: -; CDR3aa: CASSPPTGATGAKNIQYF; CDR3nt: TGTGCCAGCTCACCACCGACAGGGGCCACGGGAGCCAAAAACATTCAGTACTTC
d_gene: TRBD2; j_gene: TRBJ2-5; v_gene: TRBV19; abundance: -; CDR3aa: CASSPSSGTYQETQYF; CDR3nt: TGTGCCAGTAGTCCCAGTAGCGGGACTTATCAAGAGACCCAGTACTTC